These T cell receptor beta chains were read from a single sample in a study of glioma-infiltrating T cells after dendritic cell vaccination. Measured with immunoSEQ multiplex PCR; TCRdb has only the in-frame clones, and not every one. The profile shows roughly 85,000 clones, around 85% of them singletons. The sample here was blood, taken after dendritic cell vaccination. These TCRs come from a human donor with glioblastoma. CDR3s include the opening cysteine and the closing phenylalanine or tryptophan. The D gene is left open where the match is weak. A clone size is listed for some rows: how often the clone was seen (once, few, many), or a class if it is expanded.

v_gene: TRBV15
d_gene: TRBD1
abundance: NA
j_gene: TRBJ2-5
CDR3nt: TGTGCCACCAGCAGAGGATACAGGGGAGAGACCCAGTACTTC
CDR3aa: CATSRGYRGETQYF

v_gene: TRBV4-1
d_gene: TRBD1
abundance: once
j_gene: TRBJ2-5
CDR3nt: TGCGCCAGCAGCCATCCTTCCCCCGGGACAGGCGTCGGAGAGACCCAGTACTTC
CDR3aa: CASSHPSPGTGVGETQYF

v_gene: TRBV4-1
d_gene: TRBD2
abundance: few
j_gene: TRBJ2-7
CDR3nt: TGTGCCAGCAGCCCAACTAGCGACAGCTCCTACGAGCAGTACTTC
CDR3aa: CASSPTSDSSYEQYF

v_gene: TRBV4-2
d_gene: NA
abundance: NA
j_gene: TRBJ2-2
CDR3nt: TGTGCCAGCAGCCAAGATCGCCTACCGAACACCGGGGAGCTGTTTTTT
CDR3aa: CASSQDRLPNTGELFF

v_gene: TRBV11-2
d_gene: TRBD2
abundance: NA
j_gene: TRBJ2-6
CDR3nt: TGTGCCAGCAGCTTATTCCTAGCGGGCTCTGGGGCCAACGTCCTGACTTTC
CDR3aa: CASSLFLAGSGANVLTF

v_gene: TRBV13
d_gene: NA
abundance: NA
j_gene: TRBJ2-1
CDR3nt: TGTGCCAGCAGCTTTACAAAACTAGGGGCGCGGGGGCATGGGAATGAGCAGTTCTTC
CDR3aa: CASSFTKLGARGHGNEQFF

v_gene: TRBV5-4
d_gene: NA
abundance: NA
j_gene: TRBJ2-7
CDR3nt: TGTGCCAGCAGCTTGGCCTTAGGTGGGAGCTACGAGCAGTACTTC
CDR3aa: CASSLALGGSYEQYF

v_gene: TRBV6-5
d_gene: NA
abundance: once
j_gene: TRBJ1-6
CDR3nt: TGTGCCAGCAGAGGAGAGATGAATAATTCACCCCTCCACTTT
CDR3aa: CASRGEMNNSPLHF

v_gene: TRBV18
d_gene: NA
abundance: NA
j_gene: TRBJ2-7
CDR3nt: TGTGCCAGCTCATCACCGACAGGTGCCTACGAGCAGTACTTC
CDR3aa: CASSSPTGAYEQYF

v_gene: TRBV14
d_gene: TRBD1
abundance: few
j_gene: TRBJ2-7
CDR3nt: TGTGCCAGCAGCCAAAGACACGGGACAGGGGTCTCCTACGAGCAGTACTTC
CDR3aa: CASSQRHGTGVSYEQYF

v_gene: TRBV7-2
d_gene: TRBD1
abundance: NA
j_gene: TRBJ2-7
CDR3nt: TGTGCCAGCAGCTTATCGGGACAGTACGAGCAGTACTTC
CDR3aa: CASSLSGQYEQYF

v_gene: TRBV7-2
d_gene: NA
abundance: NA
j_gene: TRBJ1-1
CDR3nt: TGTGCCAGCAGCTTAGAATGGACACGGACTGAAGCTTTCTTT
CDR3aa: CASSLEWTRTEAFF

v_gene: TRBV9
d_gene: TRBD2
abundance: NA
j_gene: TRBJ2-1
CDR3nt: TGTGCCAGCAGCTCTAGCGGGGGCTCCTACAATGAGCAGTTCTTC
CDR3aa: CASSSSGGSYNEQFF

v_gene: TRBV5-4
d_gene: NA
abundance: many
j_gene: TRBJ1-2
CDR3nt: TGTGCCAGCAGCCTACGATCGGAGGTTAGCTATGGCTACACCTTC
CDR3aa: CASSLRSEVSYGYTF

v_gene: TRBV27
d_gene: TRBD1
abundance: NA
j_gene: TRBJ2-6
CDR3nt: TGTGCCAGCAGGGGGACAGGGCGGGGCTCTGGGGCCAACGTCCTGACTTTC
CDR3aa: CASRGTGRGSGANVLTF

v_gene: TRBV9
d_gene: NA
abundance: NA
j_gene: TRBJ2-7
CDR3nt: TGTGCCAGCAGCGCAGAGGGGGGGGGATATGCCTACGAGCAGTACTTC
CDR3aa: CASSAEGGGYAYEQYF

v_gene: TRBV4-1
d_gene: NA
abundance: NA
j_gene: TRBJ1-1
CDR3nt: TGCGCCAGCAGCCAAGGAATTCTGCGGCGTGACAGAGACACTGAAGCTTTCTTT
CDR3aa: CASSQGILRRDRDTEAFF

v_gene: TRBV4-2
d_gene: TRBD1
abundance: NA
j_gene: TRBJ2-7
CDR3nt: TGTGCCAGCAGCCCAACCCCCGGGACAGGGGTGGCACGGGAGCAGTACTTC
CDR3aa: CASSPTPGTGVAREQYF

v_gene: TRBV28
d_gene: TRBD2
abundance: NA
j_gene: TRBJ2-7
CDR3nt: TGTGCCAGCAGTGGGGGACTAGCGGGAGAATGGCTCTACGAGCAGTACTTC
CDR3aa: CASSGGLAGEWLYEQYF

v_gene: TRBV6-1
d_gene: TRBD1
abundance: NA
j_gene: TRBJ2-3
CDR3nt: TGTGCCAGCAGTGCGAGACCTACAGGGGGCGGCACAGATACGCAGTATTTT
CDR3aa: CASSARPTGGGTDTQYF

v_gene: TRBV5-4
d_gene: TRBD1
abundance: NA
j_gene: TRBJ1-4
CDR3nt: TGTGCCAGCAGCTCGTCACAGGGGGCTCTTGAAAAACTGTTTTTT
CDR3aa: CASSSSQGALEKLFF

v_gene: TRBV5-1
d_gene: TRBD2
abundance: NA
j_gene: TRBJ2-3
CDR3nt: TGCGCCAGCAGCTTACTAGCGTCCGGCACAGATACGCAGTATTTT
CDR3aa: CASSLLASGTDTQYF

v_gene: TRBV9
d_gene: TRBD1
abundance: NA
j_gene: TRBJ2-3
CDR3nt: TGTGCCAGCAACCCATCAACGACAGGGTTCCACACAGATACGCAGTATTTT
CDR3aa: CASNPSTTGFHTDTQYF

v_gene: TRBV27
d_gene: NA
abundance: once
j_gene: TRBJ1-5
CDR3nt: TGTGCCAGCAGTTTATCCCCCAATGGGGGAGGAGGGAATCAGCCCCAGCATTTT
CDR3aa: CASSLSPNGGGGNQPQHF

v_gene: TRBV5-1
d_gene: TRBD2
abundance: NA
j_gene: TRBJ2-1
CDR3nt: TGCGCCAGCAGCTTGGCTGTGTCTAGCGGGGGGGCCTACAATGAGCAGTTCTTC
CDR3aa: CASSLAVSSGGAYNEQFF

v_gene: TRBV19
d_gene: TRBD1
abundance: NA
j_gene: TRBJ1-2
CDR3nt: TGTGCCAGTAGTATAGAAGGACAGGGGGCACTTAACTATGGCTACACCTTC
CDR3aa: CASSIEGQGALNYGYTF

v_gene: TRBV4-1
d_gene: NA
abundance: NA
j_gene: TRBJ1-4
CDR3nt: TGCGCCAGCAGCCAAGCTTCAGGGGTTGGTCAGTCTAATGAAAAACTGTTTTTT
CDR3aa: CASSQASGVGQSNEKLFF

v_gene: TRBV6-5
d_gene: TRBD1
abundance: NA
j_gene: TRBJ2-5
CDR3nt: TGTGCCAGCAGTGTCCGGGACAGGGGGCGAGAGACCCAGTACTTC
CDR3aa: CASSVRDRGRETQYF

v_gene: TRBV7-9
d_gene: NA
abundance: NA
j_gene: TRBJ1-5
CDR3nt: TGTGCCAGCAGCTACACTCAGGGGTCGCCCCAGCATTTT
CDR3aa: CASSYTQGSPQHF

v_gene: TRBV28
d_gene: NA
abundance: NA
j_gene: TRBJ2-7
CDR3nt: TGTGCCAGCAGTTTGGGGGGCGAGCAGTACTTC
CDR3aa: CASSLGGEQYF

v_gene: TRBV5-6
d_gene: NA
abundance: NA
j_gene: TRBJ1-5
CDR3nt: TGTGCCAGCAGCTTGGGTACACGCAATCAGCCCCAGCATTTT
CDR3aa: CASSLGTRNQPQHF

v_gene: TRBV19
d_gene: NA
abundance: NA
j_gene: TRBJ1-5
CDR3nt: TGTGCCAGTAGGAAGGGACAAAATCAGCCCCAGCATTTT
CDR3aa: CASRKGQNQPQHF

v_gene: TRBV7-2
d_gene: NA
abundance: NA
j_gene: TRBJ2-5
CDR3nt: TGTGCCAGCAAAAAGGGACTTCCCCAAGAGACCCAGTACTTC
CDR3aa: CASKKGLPQETQYF

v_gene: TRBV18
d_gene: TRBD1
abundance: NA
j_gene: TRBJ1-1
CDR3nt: TGTGCCAGCTCCGGGGACAGGGACACTGAAGCTTTCTTT
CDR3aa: CASSGDRDTEAFF

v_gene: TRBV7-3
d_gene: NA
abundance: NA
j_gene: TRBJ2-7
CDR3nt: TGTGCCAGCAGCTTAGAAGGGGGAGATTCCTACGAGCAGTACTTC
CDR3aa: CASSLEGGDSYEQYF

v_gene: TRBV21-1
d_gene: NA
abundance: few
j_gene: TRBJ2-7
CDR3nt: TGTGCCAGCAGCCCCCCCGGGGGGGGTAAGCAGTACTTC
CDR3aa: CASSPPGGGKQYF

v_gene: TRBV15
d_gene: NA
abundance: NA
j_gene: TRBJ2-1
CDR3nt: TGTGCCACCAGCAGAGAGTCTAGCAGGAGGGCCTACAATGAGCAGTTCTTC
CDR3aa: CATSRESSRRAYNEQFF

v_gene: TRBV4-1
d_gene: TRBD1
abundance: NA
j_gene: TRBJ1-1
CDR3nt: TGCGCCAGCAGCCAAGACAGGGGGTTACACACTGAAGCTTTCTTT
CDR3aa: CASSQDRGLHTEAFF

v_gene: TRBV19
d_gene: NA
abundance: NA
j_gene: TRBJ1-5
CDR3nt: TGTGCCAGTAGTTCCCAGGTTGGTCAGCCCCAGCATTTT
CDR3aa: CASSSQVGQPQHF

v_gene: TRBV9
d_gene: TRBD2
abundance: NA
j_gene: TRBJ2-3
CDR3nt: TGTGCCAGCAGCGTTAGCGGGGGGGCCTCAGATACGCAGTATTTT
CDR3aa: CASSVSGGASDTQYF

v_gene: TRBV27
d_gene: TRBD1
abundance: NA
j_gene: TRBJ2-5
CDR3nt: TGTGCCAGCGGGGCCAAGTGGACAGGGCCACAAGAGACCCAGTACTTC
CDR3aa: CASGAKWTGPQETQYF

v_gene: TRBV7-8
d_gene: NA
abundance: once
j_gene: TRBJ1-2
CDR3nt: TGTGCCAGCAGCTTGGAGTTTCAGACTAACTATGGCTACACCTTC
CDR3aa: CASSLEFQTNYGYTF

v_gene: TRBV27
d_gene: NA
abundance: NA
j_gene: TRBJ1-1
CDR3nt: TGTGCCAGCAGTTTAGGGGGGTACGACACTGAAGCTTTCTTT
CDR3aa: CASSLGGYDTEAFF

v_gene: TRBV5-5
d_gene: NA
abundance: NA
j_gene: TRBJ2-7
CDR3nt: TGTGCCAGCAGCTTGGTCGGCAGGGCCTACGAGCAGTACTTC
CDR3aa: CASSLVGRAYEQYF

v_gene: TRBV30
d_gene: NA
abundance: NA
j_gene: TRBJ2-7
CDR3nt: TGTGCCTGGAGTGTACTCGGGGGACCCTTATACGAGCAGTACTTC
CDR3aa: CAWSVLGGPLYEQYF

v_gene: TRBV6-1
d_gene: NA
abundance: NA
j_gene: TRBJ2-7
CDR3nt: TGTGCCAGCAGTGAAGTGGGAGAAGGCTACGAGCAGTACTTC
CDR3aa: CASSEVGEGYEQYF

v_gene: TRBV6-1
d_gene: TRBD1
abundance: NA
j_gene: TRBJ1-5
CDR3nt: TGTGCCAGCAGGGGGACAGGCAATCAGCCCCAGCATTTT
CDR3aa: CASRGTGNQPQHF

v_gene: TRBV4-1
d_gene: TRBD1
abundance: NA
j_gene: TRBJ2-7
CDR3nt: TGCGCCAGCAGCCAAGGGCCCCGGGGACAGTTCTACGAGCAGTACTTC
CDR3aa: CASSQGPRGQFYEQYF

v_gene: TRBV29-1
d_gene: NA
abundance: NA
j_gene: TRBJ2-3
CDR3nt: TGCAGCGTTGACCCCAGGATAGAAGTCGGCACAGATACGCAGTATTTT
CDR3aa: CSVDPRIEVGTDTQYF

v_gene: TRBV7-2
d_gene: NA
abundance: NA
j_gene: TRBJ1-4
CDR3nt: TGTGCCAGCAGGGCGACGAGGAGAGACAATGAAAAACTGTTTTTT
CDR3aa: CASRATRRDNEKLFF

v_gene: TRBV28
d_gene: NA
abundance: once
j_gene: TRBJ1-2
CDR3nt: TGTGCCAGCACGGGAGGGAGTCGGAGAATGAACTATGGCTACACCTTC
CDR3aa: CASTGGSRRMNYGYTF

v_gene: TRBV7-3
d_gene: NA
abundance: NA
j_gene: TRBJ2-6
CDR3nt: TGTGCCAGCAGCCAGGCCAGGGCTATGGCTGGGGCCAACGTCCTGACTTTC
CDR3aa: CASSQARAMAGANVLTF